This TCR beta chain stems from a study of molecular identifiers for immune sequencing clone quantification. This clonotype has a count of ten or more. The antigen remains undetermined. Between roughly 19,000 and 1,000,000 sorted cells, with 10%, 30% or 50% RNA, yielded naive CD8 libraries. Sorting isolated naive CD8 T cells as CD8+CD4-CCR7+CD45RA+ events. CDR1 and CDR2 (germline): SGHVS, FNYEAQ. This CDR3 comprises 15 residues. Trimming stripped 2 bases from V and 3 bases from J, with 13 bases between. One entry per CDR3 protein results from TCRdb running MiXCR on the PCR reads. This table holds 8,500 to 11,000 distinct CDR3 sequences, around a fifth found once. Overall study results and limits: Clone sizes that are highly expanded could be underestimated when identical TCR molecules share a barcode.

Sequencing used naive CD8+ T cells from blood, with Jurkat cell RNA spiked in. This sample's subset: FACS-sorted CD8+CD4-CCR7+CD45RA+ naive T cells. The TCR was taken from a human donor in good health. Some libraries in this study had Jurkat cell RNA spiked in. This chain joins TRBV7-6 and TRBJ2-5; TRBD2 might be the D (6 bases). CDR3 in amino acids: CASSLSVGTEETQYF. CDR3 in DNA: TGTGCCAGCAGCTTATCGGTGGGGACTGAAGAGACCCAGTACTTC.